This T cell receptor beta chain was recorded in a study of T cell responses to AZD1222 COVID-19 vaccine. Looked up from germline, CDR1 is LGHDT and CDR2 is YNNKEL (reference sequence). The V end was cut by 0 bases, the J end by 6 bases, with 5 bases between. This CDR3 contains 12 residues. The protocol was immunoSEQ multiplex PCR, while the TCRdb copy is restricted to in-frame clones and leaves out a portion. The table records over 110,000 clones, about 87% of them present only once. The specimen comprised peripheral blood, sampled on day 0 of AZD1222 vaccination. This TCR derives from an adult in good health. This chain joins TRBV3-1 (or the pseudogene TRBV3-2) and TRBJ1-1; the D is unclear. CDR3 amino acids: CASSQDGSEAFF. DNA of the CDR3: TGTGCCAGCAGCCAAGATGGGTCTGAAGCTTTCTTT.